The subject of this entry is one T cell receptor (beta chain). Its cognate antigen is unknown. V shed 1 base and J 7 bases; nucleotides not matched to a gene: 15. Germline V CDR1 and CDR2: SGHDT, YYEEEE. This CDR3 has 19 residues. The data belong to a study of T cells in localized non-small cell lung cancer. General study findings and limits: Uninvolved adjacent lung had higher T cell clonality than tumor and all other tissues. In adjacent lung, a median approximately 60 of the top 100 tumor clones were found.

Generated by immunoSEQ multiplex PCR, the TCRdb table keeps only in-frame clones and is missing some. Of about 77,000 clones listed, 88% are singletons. The sequencing used peripheral blood, collected before any cancer treatment. This TCR derives from a woman aged 40-69 years with stage I squamous cell lung carcinoma. V is TRBV5-6 and J is TRBJ1-5; 12 bases align to TRBD1. Here the CDR3 DNA reads TGTGCCAGCAGCTTGCGGGGGCCCCGGGGGACAGGGGGCGTACAGCCCCAGCATTTT. As protein: CASSLRGPRGTGGVQPQHF.